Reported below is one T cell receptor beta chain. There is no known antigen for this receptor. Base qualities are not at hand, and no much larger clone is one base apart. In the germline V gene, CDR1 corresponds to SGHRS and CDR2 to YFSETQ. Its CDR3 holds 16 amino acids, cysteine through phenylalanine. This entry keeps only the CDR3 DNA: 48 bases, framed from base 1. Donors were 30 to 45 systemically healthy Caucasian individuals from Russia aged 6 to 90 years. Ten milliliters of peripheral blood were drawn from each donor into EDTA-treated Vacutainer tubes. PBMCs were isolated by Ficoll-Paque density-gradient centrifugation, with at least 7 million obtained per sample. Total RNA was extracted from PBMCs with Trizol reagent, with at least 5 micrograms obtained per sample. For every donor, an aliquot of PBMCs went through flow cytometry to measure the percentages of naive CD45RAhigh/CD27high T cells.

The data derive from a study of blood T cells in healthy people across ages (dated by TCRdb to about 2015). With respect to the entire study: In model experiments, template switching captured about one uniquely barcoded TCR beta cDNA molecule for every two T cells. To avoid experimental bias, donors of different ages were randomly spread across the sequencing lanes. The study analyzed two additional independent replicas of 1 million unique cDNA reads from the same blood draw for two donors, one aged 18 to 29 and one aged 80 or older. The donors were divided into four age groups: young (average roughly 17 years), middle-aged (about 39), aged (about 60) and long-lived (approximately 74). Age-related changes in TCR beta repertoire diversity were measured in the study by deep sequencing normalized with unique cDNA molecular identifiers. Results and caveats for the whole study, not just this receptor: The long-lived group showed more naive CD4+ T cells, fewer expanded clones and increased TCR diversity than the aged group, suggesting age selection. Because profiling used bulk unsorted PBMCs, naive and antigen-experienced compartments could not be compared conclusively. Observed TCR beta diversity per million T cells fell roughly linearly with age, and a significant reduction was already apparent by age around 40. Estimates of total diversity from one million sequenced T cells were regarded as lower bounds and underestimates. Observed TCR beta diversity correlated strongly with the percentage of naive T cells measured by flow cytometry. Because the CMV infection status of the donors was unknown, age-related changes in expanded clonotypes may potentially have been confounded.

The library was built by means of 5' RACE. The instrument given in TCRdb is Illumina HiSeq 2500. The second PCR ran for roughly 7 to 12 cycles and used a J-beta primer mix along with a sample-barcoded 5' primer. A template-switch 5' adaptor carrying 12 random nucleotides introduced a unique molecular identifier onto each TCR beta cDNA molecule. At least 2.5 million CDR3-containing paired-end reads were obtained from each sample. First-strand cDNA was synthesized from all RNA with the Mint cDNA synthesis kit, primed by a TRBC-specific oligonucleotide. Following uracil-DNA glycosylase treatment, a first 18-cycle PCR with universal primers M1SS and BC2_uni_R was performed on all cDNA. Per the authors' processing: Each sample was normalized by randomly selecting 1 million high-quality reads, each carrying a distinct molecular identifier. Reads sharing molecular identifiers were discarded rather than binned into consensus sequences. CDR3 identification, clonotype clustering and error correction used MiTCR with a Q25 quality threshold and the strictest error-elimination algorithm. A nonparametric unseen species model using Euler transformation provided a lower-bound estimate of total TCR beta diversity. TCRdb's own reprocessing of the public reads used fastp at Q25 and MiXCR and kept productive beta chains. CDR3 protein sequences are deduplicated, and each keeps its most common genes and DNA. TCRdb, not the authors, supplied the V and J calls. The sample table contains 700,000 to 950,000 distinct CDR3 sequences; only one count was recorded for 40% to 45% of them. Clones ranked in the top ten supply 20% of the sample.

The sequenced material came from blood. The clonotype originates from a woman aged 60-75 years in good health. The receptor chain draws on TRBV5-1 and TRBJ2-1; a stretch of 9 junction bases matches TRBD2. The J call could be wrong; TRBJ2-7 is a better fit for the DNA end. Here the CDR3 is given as CASSSPGLAGVNEQYF. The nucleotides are TGCGCCAGCAGCTCGCCGGGACTAGCCGGAGTCAATGAGCAGTACTTC.